This T cell receptor beta chain originates from a study of CD8+CD57+ T cells in acquired aplastic anemia. Germline lookup yields CDR1 LGHNA and CDR2 YNFKEQ. The CDR3 length is 16 residues. J lost 2 bases, V lost 7 bases, and 10 bases had no gene match. TCR beta VDJ and CDR3 profiles were obtained from a genomic DNA template. MiXCR was run by TCRdb on the reads, yielding one entry per CDR3 protein. The sample yields 150,000 to 200,000 distinct CDR3 sequences, about 60% seen once. Sequencing input: sorted CD4+, CD8+, or CD8+CD57+ T cells (not recorded which) from PBMCs. This TCR came from a human donor in good health. The chain recombines TRBV4-2 with TRBJ2-3; TRBD2 agrees at 9 bases. The CDR3 region is CASTRRASGDTDTQYF. DNA for the CDR3: TGTGCCAGCACCCGAAGGGCTAGCGGGGACACAGATACGCAGTATTTT.